This T cell receptor (beta chain) was sequenced for a study of blood T cell repertoires in COVID-19. Assay: immunoSEQ multiplex PCR; the TCRdb copy retains only in-frame clones and omits some. The sample yields more than 9,000 clones, roughly 80% seen once. This CDR3 spans 12 amino acids. The germline CDR1 and CDR2 sequences are ENHRY and SYGVKD. The V gene lost 6 bases and the J gene lost 7 bases, with 13 bases spanning the gap. The source is a woman aged 60-70 years with acute or convalescent COVID-19. The chain couples TRBV10-3 to TRBJ2-7; weak D call: TRBD1 (6 bases). The specimen sequenced was peripheral blood. CDR3 region: CAISIQGWEQYF. The CDR3 DNA reads TGTGCCATCAGCATACAGGGATGGGAGCAGTACTTC.